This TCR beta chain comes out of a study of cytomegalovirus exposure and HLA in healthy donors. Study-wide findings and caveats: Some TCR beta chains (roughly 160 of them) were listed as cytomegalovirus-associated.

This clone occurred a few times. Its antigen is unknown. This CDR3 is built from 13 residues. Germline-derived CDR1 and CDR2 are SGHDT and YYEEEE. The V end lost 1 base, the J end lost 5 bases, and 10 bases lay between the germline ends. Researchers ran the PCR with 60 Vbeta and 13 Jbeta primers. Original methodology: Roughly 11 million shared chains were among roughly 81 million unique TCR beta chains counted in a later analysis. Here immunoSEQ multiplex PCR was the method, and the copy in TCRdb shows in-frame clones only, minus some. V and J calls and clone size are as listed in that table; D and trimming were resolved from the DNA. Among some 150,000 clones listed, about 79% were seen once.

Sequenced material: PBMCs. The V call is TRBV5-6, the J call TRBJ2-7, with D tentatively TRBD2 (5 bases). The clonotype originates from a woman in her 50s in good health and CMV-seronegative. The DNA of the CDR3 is TGTGCCAGCAGCTTGCCGAGGGTGGACGAGCAGTACTTC. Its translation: CASSLPRVDEQYF.